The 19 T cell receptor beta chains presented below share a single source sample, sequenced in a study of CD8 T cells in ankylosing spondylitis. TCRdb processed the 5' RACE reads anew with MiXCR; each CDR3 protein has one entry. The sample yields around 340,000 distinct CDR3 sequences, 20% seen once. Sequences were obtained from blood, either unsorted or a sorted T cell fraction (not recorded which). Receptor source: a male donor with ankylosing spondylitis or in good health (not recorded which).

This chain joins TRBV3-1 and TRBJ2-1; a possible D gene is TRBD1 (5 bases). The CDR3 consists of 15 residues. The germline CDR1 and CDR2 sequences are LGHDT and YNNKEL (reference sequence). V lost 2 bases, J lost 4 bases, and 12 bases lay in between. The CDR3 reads CASSQTGSLYNEQFF. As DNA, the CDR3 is TGTGCCAGCAGCCAAACAGGTAGTTTGTACAATGAGCAGTTCTTC.

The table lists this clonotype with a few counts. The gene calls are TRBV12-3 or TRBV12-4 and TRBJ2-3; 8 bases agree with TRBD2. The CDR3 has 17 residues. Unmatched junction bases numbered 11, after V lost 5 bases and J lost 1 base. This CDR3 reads CASSPPGLEDGTDTQYF. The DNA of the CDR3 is TGTGCCAGCAGTCCCCCGGGACTAGAGGACGGCACAGATACGCAGTATTTT.

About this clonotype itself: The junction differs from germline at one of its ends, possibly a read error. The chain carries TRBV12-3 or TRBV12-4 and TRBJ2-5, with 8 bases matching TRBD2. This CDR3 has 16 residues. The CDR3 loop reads CTSTVGLAPDQETQYF. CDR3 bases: TGTACCAGCACCGTCGGACTAGCTCCCGACCAAGAGACCCAGTACTTC.

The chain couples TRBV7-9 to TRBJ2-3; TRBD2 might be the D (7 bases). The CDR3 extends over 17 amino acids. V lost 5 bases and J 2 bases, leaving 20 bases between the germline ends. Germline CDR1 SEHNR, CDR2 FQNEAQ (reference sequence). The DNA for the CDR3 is TGTGCCAGCAGCCTATCGGGGGGCCCCACACACACAGATACGCAGTATTTT. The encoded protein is CASSLSGGPTHTDTQYF. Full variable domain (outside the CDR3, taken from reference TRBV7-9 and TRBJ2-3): DTGVSQNPRHKITKRGQNVTFRCDPISEHNRLYWYRQTLGQGPEFLTYFQNEAQLEKSRLLSDRFSAERPKGSFSTLEIQRTEQGDSAMYLCASSLSGGPTHTDTQYFGPGTRLTVL.

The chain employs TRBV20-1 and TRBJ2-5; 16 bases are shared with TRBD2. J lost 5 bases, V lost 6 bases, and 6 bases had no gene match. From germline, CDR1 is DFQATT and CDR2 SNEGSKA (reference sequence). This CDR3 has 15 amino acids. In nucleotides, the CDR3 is TGCAGTGCCGGGACTAGCGGGGGGGCTCGGGAGACCCAGTACTTC. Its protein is CSAGTSGGARETQYF.

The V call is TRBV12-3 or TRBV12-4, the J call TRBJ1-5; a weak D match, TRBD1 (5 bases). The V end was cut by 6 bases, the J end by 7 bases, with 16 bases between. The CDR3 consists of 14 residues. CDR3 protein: CASSASRGAQPQHF. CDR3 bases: TGTGCCAGCAGCGCGTCGAGGGGCGCCCAGCCCCAGCATTTT.

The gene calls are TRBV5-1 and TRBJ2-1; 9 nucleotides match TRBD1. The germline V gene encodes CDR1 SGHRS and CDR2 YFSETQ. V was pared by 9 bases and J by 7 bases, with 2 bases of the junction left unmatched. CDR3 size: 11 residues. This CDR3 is CATGQGNEQFF. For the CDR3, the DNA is TGCGCCACTGGACAGGGGAATGAGCAGTTCTTC.

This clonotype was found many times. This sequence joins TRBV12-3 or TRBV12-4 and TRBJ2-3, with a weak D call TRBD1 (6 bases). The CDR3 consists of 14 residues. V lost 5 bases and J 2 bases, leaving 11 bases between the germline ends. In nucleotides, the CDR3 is TGTGCCAGCAGTCTACAGGGCTACACAGATACGCAGTATTTT. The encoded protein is CASSLQGYTDTQYF.

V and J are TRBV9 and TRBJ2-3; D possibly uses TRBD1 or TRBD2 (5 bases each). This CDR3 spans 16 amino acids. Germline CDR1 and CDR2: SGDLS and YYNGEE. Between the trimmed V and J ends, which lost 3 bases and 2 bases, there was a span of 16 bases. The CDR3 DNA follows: TGTGCCAGCAGCGGAGGATCGGGGCTAGCCACAGATACGCAGTATTTT. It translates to CASSGGSGLATDTQYF.

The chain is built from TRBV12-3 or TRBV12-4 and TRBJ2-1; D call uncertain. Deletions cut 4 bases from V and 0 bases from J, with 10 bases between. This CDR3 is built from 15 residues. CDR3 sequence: CASSSWTDSYNEQFF. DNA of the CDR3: TGTGCCAGCAGTTCGTGGACGGACTCCTACAATGAGCAGTTCTTC.

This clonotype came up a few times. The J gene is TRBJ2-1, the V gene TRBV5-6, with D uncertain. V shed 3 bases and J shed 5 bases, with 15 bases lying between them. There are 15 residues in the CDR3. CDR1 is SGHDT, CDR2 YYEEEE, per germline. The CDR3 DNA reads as TGTGCCAGCAGCTATCAGCCTATTCCTCACAATGAGCAGTTCTTC. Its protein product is CASSYQPIPHNEQFF.

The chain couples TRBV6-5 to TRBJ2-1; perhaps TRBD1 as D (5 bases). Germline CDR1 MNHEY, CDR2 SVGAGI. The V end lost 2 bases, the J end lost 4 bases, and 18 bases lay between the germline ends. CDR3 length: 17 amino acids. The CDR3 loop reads CASSYPDLVQGYNEQFF. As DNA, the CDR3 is TGTGCCAGCAGTTACCCTGACTTGGTTCAGGGATACAATGAGCAGTTCTTC.

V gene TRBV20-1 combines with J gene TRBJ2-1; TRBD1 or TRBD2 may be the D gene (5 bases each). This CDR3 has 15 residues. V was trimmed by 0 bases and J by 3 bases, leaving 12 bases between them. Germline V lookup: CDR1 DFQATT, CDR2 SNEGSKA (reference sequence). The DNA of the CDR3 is TGCAGTGCTAGAGATCATCGGGGCAGCTACAATGAGCAGTTCTTC. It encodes CSARDHRGSYNEQFF.

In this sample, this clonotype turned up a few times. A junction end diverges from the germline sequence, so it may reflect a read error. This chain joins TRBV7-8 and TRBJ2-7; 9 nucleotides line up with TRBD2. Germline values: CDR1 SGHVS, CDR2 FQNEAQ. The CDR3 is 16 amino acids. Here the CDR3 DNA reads TGTGCCAGCAGCTTAGCGCGGGAGGGATCCTCCCACGAGCAGTACTTC. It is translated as CASSLAREGSSHEQYF.

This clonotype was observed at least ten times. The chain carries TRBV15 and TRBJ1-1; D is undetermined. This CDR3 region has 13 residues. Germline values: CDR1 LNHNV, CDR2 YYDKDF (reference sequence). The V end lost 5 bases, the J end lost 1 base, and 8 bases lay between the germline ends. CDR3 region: CATSHEGNTEAFF. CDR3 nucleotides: TGTGCCACCAGCCACGAGGGGAACACTGAAGCTTTCTTT. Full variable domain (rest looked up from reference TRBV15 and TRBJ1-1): DAMVIQNPRYQVTQFGKPVTLSCSQTLNHNVMYWYQQKSSQAPKLLFHYYDKDFNNEADTPDNFQSRRPNTSFCFLDIRSPGLGDTAMYLCATSHEGNTEAFFGQGTRLTVV.

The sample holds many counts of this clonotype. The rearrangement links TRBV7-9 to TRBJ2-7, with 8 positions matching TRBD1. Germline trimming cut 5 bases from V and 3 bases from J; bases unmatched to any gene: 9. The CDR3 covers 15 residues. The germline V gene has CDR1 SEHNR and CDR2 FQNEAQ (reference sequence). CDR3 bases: TGTGCCAGCAGCCCGGCAGGACAGGGATTCTACGAGCAGTACTTC. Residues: CASSPAGQGFYEQYF.

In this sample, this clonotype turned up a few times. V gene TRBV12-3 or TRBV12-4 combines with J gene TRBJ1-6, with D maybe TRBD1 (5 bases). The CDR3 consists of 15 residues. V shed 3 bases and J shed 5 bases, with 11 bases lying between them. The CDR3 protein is CASSFWGGDNSPLHF. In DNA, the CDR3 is TGTGCCAGCAGTTTTTGGGGCGGAGATAATTCACCCCTCCACTTT.

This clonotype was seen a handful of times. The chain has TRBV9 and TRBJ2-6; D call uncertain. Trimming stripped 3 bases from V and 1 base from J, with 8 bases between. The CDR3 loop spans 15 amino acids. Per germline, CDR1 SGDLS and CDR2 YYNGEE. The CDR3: CASSARSSGANVLTF. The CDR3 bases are TGTGCCAGCAGCGCGCGGTCGTCTGGGGCCAACGTCCTGACTTTC. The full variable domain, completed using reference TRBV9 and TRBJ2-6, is DSGVTQTPKHLITATGQRVTLRCSPRSGDLSVYWYQQSLDQGLQFLIQYYNGEERAKGNILERFSAQQFPDLHSELNLSSLELGDSALYFCASSARSSGANVLTFGAGSRLTVL.

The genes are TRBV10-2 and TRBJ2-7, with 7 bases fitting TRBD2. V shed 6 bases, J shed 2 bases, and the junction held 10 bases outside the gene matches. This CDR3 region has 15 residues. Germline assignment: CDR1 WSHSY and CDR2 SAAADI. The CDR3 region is CASRASSGDAYEQYF. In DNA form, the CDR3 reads TGCGCCAGCAGGGCTTCGAGCGGGGACGCCTACGAGCAGTACTTC.